These T cell receptor beta chains were read from a single sample in a study of blood T cell repertoires in COVID-19. Sequenced by immunoSEQ multiplex PCR; TCRdb stores in-frame clones only, minus some. The profile shows tens of thousands of clones, roughly nine tenths of them singletons. The sample was peripheral blood. The receptor set was obtained from a woman aged 45-65 years with active or convalescent COVID-19. Each CDR3 is given with its conserved first and last residue. Each record gives: CDR3 length, V gene, J gene, D gene, clone size, CDR3 protein, CDR3 DNA. A D gene is named only where the DNA matches it firmly. Clone size appears in some rows only: once, few, many, or a class for an expanded clone.

15	TRBV19	TRBJ2-7	TRBD1	.	CASSIAGTGSYEQYF	TGTGCCAGTAGTATAGCCGGGACAGGTTCCTACGAGCAGTACTTC
14	TRBV28	TRBJ1-4	.	.	CASSLRGGNEKLFF	TGTGCCAGCAGTTTGAGGGGGGGTAATGAAAAACTGTTTTTT
17	TRBV7-6	TRBJ2-3	TRBD2	.	CASSSYPSGGSTDTQYF	TGTGCCAGCAGCTCATATCCTAGCGGCGGTAGCACAGATACGCAGTATTTT
15	TRBV13	TRBJ1-4	TRBD1	.	CASTHRQGTNEKLFF	TGTGCCAGCACCCATAGACAGGGGACTAATGAAAAACTGTTTTTT
16	TRBV9	TRBJ2-6	.	.	CASSVASSSGANVLTF	TGTGCCAGCAGCGTAGCTAGTTCATCTGGGGCCAACGTCCTGACTTTC
16	TRBV10-2	TRBJ1-4	.	.	CASTKQQGATNEKLFF	TGCGCCAGCACCAAACAACAGGGTGCAACTAATGAAAAACTGTTTTTT
14	TRBV19	TRBJ1-1	.	.	CASSPQGMNTEAFF	TGTGCCAGTAGCCCGCAGGGGATGAACACTGAAGCTTTCTTT
18	TRBV10-3	TRBJ1-1	TRBD1	.	CAISESYGQGTRNTEAFF	TGTGCCATCAGTGAGTCCTACGGACAGGGGACGAGGAACACTGAAGCTTTCTTT
16	TRBV7-2	TRBJ2-2	TRBD1	once	CASSYGQGRNTGELFF	TGTGCCAGCAGCTACGGACAGGGCCGGAACACCGGGGAGCTGTTTTTT
12	TRBV13	TRBJ2-7	.	.	CASSMSSYEQYF	TGTGCCAGCAGTATGTCCTCCTACGAGCAGTACTTC
15	TRBV7-9	TRBJ1-1	.	.	CASSPSGRERTEAFF	TGTGCCAGCAGCCCTAGCGGCAGGGAGCGGACTGAAGCTTTCTTT
15	TRBV7-3	TRBJ2-5	TRBD2	.	CASSPHGGGAETQYF	TGTGCCAGCAGCCCCCACGGGGGGGGCGCAGAGACCCAGTACTTC
18	TRBV7-2	TRBJ1-5	.	.	CASSLNAADRFSNQPQHF	TGTGCCAGCAGCTTGAACGCGGCAGATCGTTTTAGCAATCAGCCCCAGCATTTT
15	TRBV6-5	TRBJ1-2	TRBD1	.	CASHKQGYGDYGYTF	TGTGCCAGCCATAAACAGGGGTATGGAGACTATGGCTACACCTTC